This T cell receptor beta chain was identified in a study of blood T cell repertoires in COVID-19 (dated by TCRdb to the early 2020s). For the wider study: Collaborator samples came from the United States, Italy and Spain and covered acute and convalescent phases of COVID-19. The prospective study material was composed of cDNA or gDNA derived from T cells, B-cell-depleted T cells, or PBMCs. The dataset comprised deeply sampled blood TCRbeta repertoires from subjects exposed to, actively infected with, or recovered from COVID-19. The repertoires were released in a freely available public database meant as a resource for research on the immune response to SARS-CoV-2. Samples came from the ongoing ImmuneRACE study (first 160 participants) plus 1,254 subjects from 6 global collaborators. Sample metadata almost always included a de-identified subject ID, COVID-19 status, age in years and sex. HLA class I and class II types, where available, came from metadata supplied by the sample provider rather than from assay-based typing.

What the authors observed across the whole study: Clinical and demographic metadata were provided uncurated, with the amount varying by source and participant.

Each collaborating institution followed its own protocols to collect whole blood in K2EDTA tubes. For TCRbeta analysis, collaborators shipped samples in one of three forms: frozen whole blood, isolated PBMCs, or DNA extracted from either of those sample types. V sheds 2 bases and J sheds 0 bases, leaving 14 bases between their ends. Via the germline V gene, CDR1 is ENHRY and CDR2 SYGVKD. The CDR3, from cysteine to phenylalanine, totals 16 residues. Only the CDR3 portion is preserved as DNA: 48 bases, with reading frame beginning at the first base. The immunoSEQ Assay, a bias-controlled multiplex PCR, was used to amplify TCRbeta CDR3 regions from genomic DNA. The paper's processing steps were these. Nucleated cell counts per sample were estimated from amplification of reference gene primers within the assay. Sequence reads were collapsed and filtered to measure the absolute abundance of every unique TCRbeta CDR3 rearrangement. For each sample, productive Simpson clonality was calculated by taking the square root of Simpson's diversity index across productive rearrangements. As stored in TCRdb, this immuneACCESS dataset retains in-frame rearrangements with V and J assigned. A fraction of the clones does not appear; measured against another copy, unresolved V genes explain less than half of the discrepancy, and the remainder lacks a known reason. V and J calls and clone size are given by that table; D and trimming were obtained from the DNA. For this sample the table gives some 30,000 clones, of which less than 90% were detected only once. The ten biggest clones cover 8.5% to 10% of the sample.

There are a few counts of this clone. Its antigen has not been determined. Per-base quality was not reported, and no clone a single base away is much larger than it. This clonotype originated in a man older than 75 with active COVID-19. The rearrangement combines TRBV10-3 with TRBJ2-7; TRBD2 could be the D gene, as 6 bases match. The sample consisted of peripheral blood. CDR3 region: CAISEGPGEGSYEQYF. The DNA reads as follows: TGTGCCATCAGTGAGGGACCGGGGGAAGGCTCCTACGAGCAGTACTTC.